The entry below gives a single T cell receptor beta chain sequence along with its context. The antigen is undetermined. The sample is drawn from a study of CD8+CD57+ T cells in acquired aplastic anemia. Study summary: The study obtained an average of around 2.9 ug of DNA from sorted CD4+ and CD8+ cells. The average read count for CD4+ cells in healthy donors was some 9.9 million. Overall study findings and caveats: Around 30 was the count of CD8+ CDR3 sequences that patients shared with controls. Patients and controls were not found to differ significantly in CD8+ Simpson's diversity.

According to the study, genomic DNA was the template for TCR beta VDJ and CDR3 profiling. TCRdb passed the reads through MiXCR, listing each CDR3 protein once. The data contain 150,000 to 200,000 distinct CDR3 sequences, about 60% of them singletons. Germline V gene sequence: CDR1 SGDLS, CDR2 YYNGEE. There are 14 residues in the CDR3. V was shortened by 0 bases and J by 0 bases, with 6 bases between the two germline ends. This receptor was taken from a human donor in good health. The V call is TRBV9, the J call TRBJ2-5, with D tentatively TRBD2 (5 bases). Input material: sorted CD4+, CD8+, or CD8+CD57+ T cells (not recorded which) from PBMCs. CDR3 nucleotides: TGTGCCAGCAGCGTAGACGGGAACCAAGAGACCCAGTACTTC. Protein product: CASSVDGNQETQYF.